One and the same sample provided the 30 T cell receptor beta chains below, sequenced in a study of blood T cells in healthy people across ages. Alongside a J-beta primer mix, a sample-barcoded 5' primer served in a second PCR lasting roughly 7 to 11 cycles. Using its own MiXCR run on the 5' RACE reads, TCRdb lists one record per CDR3 protein. The table shows roughly 2 million distinct CDR3 sequences, with around 48% occurring only once. The sequenced sample was blood. These receptors were obtained from a woman aged 40 to 55 in good health.

The chain combines TRBV7-2 with TRBJ2-6; TRBD1 matches 10 bases. The junction had 4 bases not matched to a gene; V was cut back by 5 bases and J by 0 bases. From germline, CDR1 is SGHTA and CDR2 FQGNSA. The length of the CDR3 is 17 residues. The CDR3 sequence: CASSLRDRGSGANVLTF. For the CDR3, the DNA is TGTGCCAGCAGCCTGCGGGACAGGGGCTCTGGGGCCAACGTCCTGACTTTC.

The chain couples TRBV15 to TRBJ2-1; 10 positions match TRBD2. This CDR3 has 17 residues. Per the germline V gene, CDR1 is LNHNV and CDR2 is YYDKDF (reference sequence). V shed 0 bases and J 2 bases; nucleotides not matched to a gene: 4. CDR3 sequence: CATSRDPTSGAYNEQFF. CDR3 in DNA: TGTGCCACCAGCAGAGACCCCACTAGCGGGGCCTACAATGAGCAGTTCTTC.

V usage is TRBV29-1 and J usage is TRBJ2-7, with TRBD1 matching over 7 bases. The CDR3 runs to 12 residues. Germline V lookup: CDR1 SQVTM, CDR2 ANQGSEA. V trimming: 7 bases; J trimming: 3 bases; junction bases outside the gene matches: 6. DNA for the CDR3: TGCAGCGCAGGGGACAGTAACTACGAGCAGTACTTC. It specifies CSAGDSNYEQYF.

The chain recombines TRBV21-1 with TRBJ2-1; the table's D call, TRBD1, has no DNA check behind it. TRBV21-1 is designated a pseudogene. CDR3 size: 17 residues. The CDR3 here is CASSKGLRTGEKETQFF. Here the CDR3 DNA reads TGTGCCAGCTCCAAAGGATTGAGGACAGGGGAAAAAGAGACCCAGTTCTTC.

The table lists this clonotype with a few counts. The chain combines TRBV9 with TRBJ2-7; the D gene is possibly TRBD2 (5 bases). This CDR3 region has 15 residues. CDR1 and CDR2 from the germline V gene are SGDLS and YYNGEE. Trimming removed 5 bases from V and 1 base from J, with 16 bases in between. The CDR3 sequence: CASSPGRPGSYEQYF. CDR3 DNA: TGTGCCAGCAGTCCCGGACGTCCGGGATCCTACGAGCAGTACTTC.

This clonotype came up a few times. The rearrangement joins TRBV29-1 to TRBJ2-1, with TRBD2 identical over 11 bases. CDR3 length equals 14 residues. Trimming at V came to 8 bases and at J to 7 bases, leaving 10 bases not matched to a gene. Germline V gives CDR1 SQVTM, CDR2 ANQGSEA. The CDR3 is CSQKTSGGWNEQFF. CDR3 DNA: TGCAGCCAGAAAACTAGCGGGGGTTGGAATGAGCAGTTCTTC.

The chain links TRBV12-3 or TRBV12-4 to TRBJ1-4; D is unresolved. V lost 5 bases, J lost 8 bases, and 6 bases lay in between. This CDR3 spans 11 amino acids. The CDR3 DNA follows: TGTGCCAGCAGTCAGGTGGAAAAACTGTTTTTT. Encoded protein: CASSQVEKLFF.

For the CDR3, the DNA is TGTGCCAGCAGCTTAGCTAGCCCAGCGGGGGACGAGCAGTACTTC. It translates to CASSLASPAGDEQYF. The J gene is TRBJ2-7, the V gene TRBV7-9; 8 nucleotides agree with TRBD2. Looked up from germline, CDR1 is SEHNR and CDR2 is FQNEAQ (reference sequence). The length of the CDR3 is 15 residues. V lost 0 bases and J lost 5; bases outside the gene matches: 6.

The rearrangement links TRBV20-1 to TRBJ2-6; TRBD2 agrees at 8 bases. V was pared by 5 bases and J by 4 bases, with 7 bases of the junction left unmatched. CDR1 and CDR2 (germline): DFQATT, SNEGSKA (reference sequence). CDR3 length: 15 residues. The DNA for the CDR3 is TGCAGTGCTTTTGGCGGGGGGACCGGGGCCAACGTCCTGACTTTC. Residues: CSAFGGGTGANVLTF.

This clonotype was picked up many times. This chain joins TRBV11-2 and TRBJ2-5; 9 bases match TRBD1. The CDR3 covers 14 residues. V shed 5 bases and J 7 bases; nucleotides not matched to a gene: 8. The germline CDR1 and CDR2 sequences are SGHAT and FQNNGV. CDR3 amino acids: CASSEGQGFGTQYF. In DNA form, the CDR3 reads TGTGCCAGCAGCGAGGGACAGGGTTTCGGGACCCAGTACTTC.

The table lists this clonotype with a few counts. The chain has TRBV7-2 and TRBJ2-3, with D maybe TRBD1 (5 bases). The V end was cut by 1 base, the J end by 4 bases, with 12 bases between. There are 15 residues in the CDR3. Looked up from germline, CDR1 is SGHTA and CDR2 is FQGNSA. For the CDR3, the DNA is TGTGCCAGCAGCTTAGAGGGAATAGGGGCAGATACGCAGTATTTT. Its protein is CASSLEGIGADTQYF.

This chain links TRBV7-3 with TRBJ1-5, with D possibly matching TRBD1 (6 bases). V lost 5 bases and J 6 bases, leaving 11 bases between the germline ends. Germline CDR1 and CDR2: SGHTA and FQGTGA. CDR3 length: 13 residues. The DNA for the CDR3 is TGTGCCAGCAGCCCAGGGGAGGGTCAGCCCCAGCATTTT. Its translation: CASSPGEGQPQHF.

A word on this clonotype: A read error may account for a junction end that differs from germline. The rearrangement links TRBV7-7 to TRBJ2-5; D is possibly TRBD1 (8 bases). Germline CDR1 and CDR2: SSHAT and FNYEAQ (reference sequence). This CDR3 has 18 residues. The CDR3 DNA sequence: TGTGCTAGCAGCTTAGCGCAGTCCGGACAGGGAGGGCAAGAGACCCAGTACTTC. It specifies CASSLAQSGQGGQETQYF.

The J gene is TRBJ1-5, the V gene TRBV20-1; no reliable D call. V lost 3 bases and J lost 3, with 12 bases in between. The CDR3 runs 14 residues. Germline V gene data show CDR1 as DFQATT and CDR2 as SNEGSKA (reference sequence). The CDR3 spells CSARSLHPNQPQHF. The CDR3 region has the DNA TGCAGTGCTAGGAGTCTTCATCCCAATCAGCCCCAGCATTTT.

The genes are TRBV14 and TRBJ1-2, with TRBD1 identical over 9 bases. The trim removed 4 bases at V and 6 bases at J, leaving 9 bases unmatched. Germline V CDR1 and CDR2: SGHDN, FVKESK. The CDR3 sequence is 15 residues long. The CDR3 sequence is CASSPWTGAWDGYTF. The CDR3 nucleotides read TGTGCCAGCAGCCCTTGGACAGGGGCCTGGGATGGCTACACCTTC.

The chain recombines TRBV5-1 with TRBJ1-2; D is perhaps TRBD1 (6 bases). CDR1 and CDR2 (germline): SGHRS, YFSETQ. The V gene lost 2 bases and the J gene lost 4 bases, with 18 bases spanning the gap. This CDR3 has 16 amino acids. The CDR3 nucleotides are TGCGCCAGCAGCTTACTATCCGACAGGACATCCTATGGCTACACCTTC. Amino acid sequence: CASSLLSDRTSYGYTF. Full variable domain (remainder filled in from reference TRBV5-1 and TRBJ1-2): KAGVTQTPRYLIKTRGQQVTLSCSPISGHRSVSWYQQTPGQGLQFLFEYFSETQRNKGNFPGRFSGRQFSNSRSEMNVSTLELGDSALYLCASSLLSDRTSYGYTFGSGTRLTVV.

J is TRBJ2-1 and V is TRBV12-3 or TRBV12-4, with D unclear. This CDR3 contains 17 residues. Trimming cost V 0 bases and J 0 bases, with 12 bases left between them. Here the CDR3 DNA reads TGTGCCAGCAGTTTAGCGCGTGCCTTTAGCTCCTACAATGAGCAGTTCTTC. It encodes CASSLARAFSSYNEQFF.

The table lists this clonotype with a few counts. The chain carries TRBV3-1 and TRBJ1-1; D possibly corresponds to TRBD1 (6 bases). Per germline, CDR1 LGHDT and CDR2 YNNKEL (reference sequence). Trimming left V 4 bases short and J 8 bases short, with 17 bases between. This CDR3 comprises 14 residues. CDR3 protein: CASSPETGRREAFF. The CDR3 DNA is TGTGCCAGCAGCCCCGAGACAGGTCGGCGGGAAGCTTTCTTT.

The CDR3 bases are TGTGCCAGCTCACCACGCGAGACAGGGTCTCCGTATTTT. This codes for CASSPRETGSPYF. The V call is TRBV18, the J call TRBJ2-3, with 7 nucleotides matching TRBD1. Germline lookup yields CDR1 KGHSH and CDR2 LQKENI. V trimming: 1 base; J trimming: 14 bases; junction bases outside the gene matches: 9. The CDR3 has 13 amino acids.

This clonotype was seen a single time. The rearrangement links TRBV11-1 to TRBJ2-1, with 11 bases lining up with TRBD2. Germline trimming cut 1 base from V and 9 bases from J; bases unmatched to any gene: 23. Germline V gene lookup returns CDR1 SGHAT and CDR2 FQDESV (reference sequence). The CDR3 totals 21 residues. CDR3 DNA: TGTGCCAGCAGCTTAGGATTCTGGCGGCAGGGAGGTATAGGACTAGCGGGTGAGCAGTTCTTC. Protein sequence: CASSLGFWRQGGIGLAGEQFF.

The table lists this clonotype with a few counts. The chain links TRBV24-1 to TRBJ1-5, with unresolved D. The CDR3 sequence is 12 residues long. Germline lookup yields CDR1 KGHDR and CDR2 SFDVKD. V dropped 4 bases and J dropped 4 bases, with 4 bases sitting between them. The CDR3 nucleotides are TGTGCCACCAGTGAGCCAAATCAGCCCCAGCATTTT. As protein: CATSEPNQPQHF.

The rearrangement joins TRBV7-2 to TRBJ1-2; 10 positions match TRBD1. The germline CDR1 and CDR2 sequences are SGHTA and FQGNSA. This CDR3 has 16 residues. The V segment lost 1 base and the J segment 0 bases; nucleotides outside the gene matches: 2. The CDR3 loop is CASSLGTGGTNYGYTF. CDR3 sequence (DNA): TGTGCCAGCAGCTTAGGGACAGGGGGAACTAACTATGGCTACACCTTC.

This sequence joins TRBV5-1 and TRBJ2-5; D unclear. Germline V CDR1 and CDR2: SGHRS, YFSETQ. The CDR3 is made up of 13 amino acids. Between the trimmed V and J ends, which lost 4 bases and 0 bases, there was a span of 7 bases. CDR3 in DNA: TGCGCCAGCAGCGTGCTGTACCAAGAGACCCAGTACTTC. Translated: CASSVLYQETQYF.

V usage is TRBV20-1 and J usage is TRBJ2-3; D not resolved. V lost 7 bases and J 5 bases, leaving 16 bases between the germline ends. Germline V gives CDR1 DFQATT, CDR2 SNEGSKA (reference sequence). This CDR3 region has 13 residues. The CDR3 loop is CSVPALTIDTQYF. CDR3 bases: TGCAGTGTCCCGGCCCTTACCATAGATACGCAGTATTTT.

This clonotype was counted a few times. This chain connects TRBV12-3 or TRBV12-4 to TRBJ2-5; 11 bases map to TRBD1. Trimming at V came to 0 bases and at J to 3 bases, leaving 3 bases not matched to a gene. This CDR3 is built from 16 residues. Here the CDR3 reads CASSLAGTGGEETQYF. CDR3 sequence (DNA): TGTGCCAGCAGTTTAGCCGGGACAGGGGGAGAAGAGACCCAGTACTTC.

This clonotype occurred a few times. The DNA for the CDR3 is TGTGCCAGCAGCGGGGGGAGAGAGTACAATGAGCAGTTCTTC. Protein sequence: CASSGGREYNEQFF. V is TRBV7-2 and J is TRBJ2-1, with D possibly being TRBD2 (6 bases). Trimming removed 5 bases from V and 4 bases from J, with 12 bases in between. Germline CDR1 and CDR2: SGHTA and FQGNSA. The CDR3 extends over 14 amino acids.

V is TRBV20-1 and J is TRBJ1-2, with D possibly being TRBD1 (6 bases). V was shortened by 4 bases and J by 4 bases, with 16 bases between the two germline ends. CDR1 is DFQATT, CDR2 SNEGSKA, per germline (reference sequence). CDR3 size: 14 residues. The CDR3 sequence is CSAKSGHSVYGYTF. The CDR3 nucleotides read TGCAGTGCTAAATCGGGACATTCCGTCTATGGCTACACCTTC.

The genes are TRBV6-2 or TRBV6-3 and TRBJ2-6; no definite D call. The V end was cut by 6 bases, the J end by 1 base, with 10 bases between. The CDR3 contains 15 residues. CDR1 is MNHEY, CDR2 SVGEGT, per germline. CDR3 protein: CASRDQRSGANVLTF. CDR3 bases: TGTGCCAGCAGGGACCAACGGTCTGGGGCCAACGTCCTGACTTTC.

The chain combines TRBV6-1 with TRBJ2-7; 7 nucleotides line up with TRBD2. Germline lookup yields CDR1 MNHNS and CDR2 SASEGT. V lost 6 bases and J lost 2; bases outside the gene matches: 7. The CDR3 runs to 14 residues. The CDR3 bases are TGTGCCAGCAGACAGACTAGCCTAACCTACGAGCAGTACTTC. This codes for CASRQTSLTYEQYF.

DNA of the CDR3: TGTGCCAGCTCACCACCGCCGACAAGGAACTATGGCTACACCTTC. Translating gives CASSPPPTRNYGYTF. The chain joins TRBV18 to TRBJ1-2; the D is unclear. The V end was cut by 0 bases, the J end by 2 bases, with 10 bases between. The length of the CDR3 is 15 residues. Germline CDR1 is KGHSH and CDR2 is LQKENI.